This is a list of T cell receptor beta chains from one sample in a study of early T cells in non-severe SARS-CoV-2 infection. TCRdb used MiXCR to reprocess the 5' RACE reads, holding one entry per CDR3 protein. The sample lists tens of thousands of distinct CDR3 sequences, over 9.5% occurring once. The source material was whole blood, sampled at baseline. The source is an adult who was a healthcare worker with PCR-confirmed SARS-CoV-2 infection or an uninfected control (not recorded which). The CDR3 runs from the conserved cysteine through the conserved F or W. The D gene is left open where the match is weak. Rows give clone size only sometimes, using once, few, many, or a class for an expanded clone.

CDR3 length,D gene,clone size,J gene,V gene,CDR3 protein,CDR3 DNA
14,NA,NA,TRBJ1-4,TRBV12-3/TRBV12-4,CASSPRAGNEKLFF,TGTGCCAGCAGTCCTCGGGCAGGGAATGAAAAACTGTTTTTT
14,TRBD1,few,TRBJ1-3,TRBV2,CASRDRLSGNTIYF,TGTGCCAGCAGGGACAGGCTCTCTGGAAACACCATATATTTT
12,NA,NA,TRBJ2-7,TRBV28,CASSYGNYEQYF,TGTGCCAGCAGTTACGGGAACTACGAGCAGTACTTC
13,NA,many,TRBJ2-1,TRBV2,CASLQQGLNEQFF,TGTGCCAGCTTACAGCAGGGACTCAATGAGCAGTTCTTC
14,NA,many,TRBJ2-5,TRBV27,CASSLGQGAETQYF,TGTGCCAGCAGTTTAGGGCAGGGTGCAGAGACCCAGTACTTC
14,NA,few,TRBJ2-2,TRBV19,CASKRLLNTGELFF,TGTGCCAGTAAAAGGCTGTTGAACACCGGGGAGCTGTTTTTT
13,NA,many,TRBJ2-1,TRBV12-3/TRBV12-4,CASSLVRNNEQFF,TGTGCCAGCAGTTTAGTCAGAAACAATGAGCAGTTCTTC
15,NA,many,TRBJ2-1,TRBV11-2,CASRMPGQTYNEQFF,TGTGCCAGCAGGATGCCGGGACAAACCTACAATGAGCAGTTCTTC
13,NA,many,TRBJ1-6,TRBV6-1,CASSRGYNSPLHF,TGTGCCAGCTCCAGGGGCTATAATTCACCCCTCCACTTT
16,NA,few,TRBJ1-1,TRBV4-3,CASSQEAIGANTEAFF,TGCGCCAGCAGCCAAGAAGCAATAGGGGCAAACACTGAAGCTTTCTTT
14,NA,NA,TRBJ2-7,TRBV6-2/TRBV6-3,CDSTYLGLPNEQYF,TGTGACAGCACCTACCTGGGACTTCCGAACGAGCAGTACTTC
12,NA,many,TRBJ2-7,TRBV7-9,CASSPRPNEQYF,TGTGCCAGCAGCCCGCGACCTAACGAGCAGTACTTC
13,NA,many,TRBJ1-2,TRBV20-1,CSARDAGGYGYTF,TGCAGTGCTAGAGATGCAGGAGGCTATGGCTACACCTTC
16,NA,few,TRBJ2-1,TRBV5-1,CASSLEAGSFYNEQFF,TGCGCCAGCAGCTTGGAGGCGGGTTCATTCTACAATGAGCAGTTCTTC
12,NA,few,TRBJ2-7,TRBV29-1,CSVSDGAYEQYF,TGCAGCGTTTCGGACGGAGCCTACGAGCAGTACTTC
15,NA,few,TRBJ2-7,TRBV19,CASSISAGKSYEQYF,TGTGCCAGTAGTATCTCAGCGGGCAAATCCTACGAGCAGTACTTC
12,NA,few,TRBJ1-4,TRBV7-7,CASSRAGEKLFF,TGTGCTAGCAGCCGGGCGGGTGAAAAACTGTTTTTT
14,NA,NA,TRBJ2-2,TRBV9,CASSVGSSVGELFF,TGTGCCAGCAGCGTAGGAAGTTCCGTCGGGGAGCTGTTTTTT
18,NA,few,TRBJ1-1,TRBV2,CASSDFGASGGVNTEAFF,TGTGCCAGCAGTGACTTCGGTGCTTCGGGGGGCGTGAACACTGAAGCTTTCTTT
16,TRBD2,few,TRBJ2-2,TRBV27,CASTLRAGGGTGELFF,TGTGCCAGCACCCTCCGGGCGGGAGGGGGCACCGGGGAGCTGTTTTTT
14,NA,few,TRBJ2-5,TRBV5-1,CASSVSGRGETQYF,TGCGCCAGCAGCGTCAGCGGGCGGGGAGAGACCCAGTACTTC
15,TRBD2,few,TRBJ2-7,TRBV20-1,CSARDLDSGGYEQYF,TGCAGTGCTAGAGATCTTGATAGCGGGGGCTACGAGCAGTACTTC
17,TRBD2,many,TRBJ2-1,TRBV18,CASRISGRYHSYNEQFF,TGTGCCAGCCGGATCAGCGGGAGGTACCACTCCTACAATGAGCAGTTCTTC
15,TRBD2,NA,TRBJ2-7,TRBV7-9,CASSYGLAGAGEQYF,TGTGCCAGCAGCTACGGACTAGCGGGGGCTGGCGAGCAGTACTTC
16,TRBD1,NA,TRBJ2-3,TRBV24-1,CATSESGTGKTDTQYF,TGTGCCACCAGTGAGTCCGGGACAGGGAAAACAGATACGCAGTATTTT
16,TRBD2,few,TRBJ2-1,TRBV7-6,CASSLSTSGHGNEQFF,TGTGCCAGCAGCTTATCGACTAGCGGCCATGGAAATGAGCAGTTCTTC
16,TRBD2,NA,TRBJ2-5,TRBV4-2,CASSQGLAGGQETLYF,TGTGCCAGCAGCCAGGGACTAGCGGGGGGGCAAGAGACCCTGTACTTC
16,NA,many,TRBJ2-5,TRBV10-2,CASSESIWENQETQYF,TGCGCCAGCAGTGAGTCGATTTGGGAAAATCAAGAGACCCAGTACTTC
17,TRBD2,few,TRBJ2-1,TRBV11-2,CASSKSLGLAGVNEQFF,TGTGCCAGCAGCAAAAGCCTCGGGCTAGCGGGAGTCAATGAGCAGTTCTTC
14,NA,many,TRBJ2-5,TRBV15,CATSRGNGGETQYF,TGTGCCACCAGCAGAGGGAACGGTGGAGAGACCCAGTACTTC
14,TRBD1,few,TRBJ1-1,TRBV2,CARTQGARGTEAFF,TGTGCCAGAACTCAGGGGGCGCGGGGTACTGAAGCTTTCTTT
14,NA,NA,TRBJ1-1,TRBV29-1,CSVEVSGESTEAFF,TGCAGCGTTGAAGTTTCAGGGGAGAGCACTGAAGCTTTCTTT
15,TRBD1,NA,TRBJ1-6,TRBV28,CASSADRGSNSPLHF,TGTGCCAGCTCCGCGGACAGGGGTTCTAATTCACCCCTCCACTTT
15,NA,many,TRBJ2-7,TRBV4-3,CASSQLLKWGYEQYF,TGCGCCAGCAGCCAACTTCTGAAGTGGGGGTACGAGCAGTACTTC
16,NA,NA,TRBJ1-2,TRBV6-2/TRBV6-3,CASSYKSGRPNYGYTF,TGTGCCAGCAGTTACAAGTCCGGGAGACCGAACTATGGCTACACCTTC
14,NA,NA,TRBJ2-2,TRBV3-2,CASSQRQAGGELFF,TGTGCCAGCAGCCAAAGGCAGGCCGGGGGGGAGCTGTTTTTT
13,TRBD2,few,TRBJ2-1,TRBV27,CASRIAGSAEQFF,TGTGCCAGCAGGATAGCGGGGTCGGCTGAGCAGTTCTTC
14,TRBD1,few,TRBJ2-7,TRBV28,CASRVLGTANRQYF,TGTGCCAGCAGGGTCCTCGGGACAGCAAACAGGCAGTACTTC
14,TRBD1,few,TRBJ2-7,TRBV12-5,CASGLSRGQSEQYF,TGTGCTAGTGGTTTGTCCAGGGGGCAGAGCGAGCAGTACTTC
15,NA,few,TRBJ2-2,TRBV3-1,CASSQPQTDTGELFF,TGTGCCAGCAGCCAACCCCAGACCGACACCGGGGAGCTGTTTTTT
19,NA,many,TRBJ1-5,TRBV12-3/TRBV12-4,CASSPRVAFLQGHDQPQHF,TGTGCCAGCAGCCCAAGGGTGGCGTTTTTACAAGGACATGATCAGCCCCAGCATTTT